The clone carrying this TCR beta chain was detected a few times. Looked up from germline, CDR1 is SGHTA and CDR2 is FQGNSA. Trimming pared 4 bases from V and 12 bases from J, leaving 18 bases between. This CDR3 has 13 residues. The data were taken from a study of T cell responses to AZD1222 COVID-19 vaccine. Profiled with immunoSEQ multiplex PCR; TCRdb holds only in-frame clones, not every one. This sample has about 110,000 clones, with about 95% found just once. Second-dose timings of about 4 or about 12 weeks were pooled. This TCR was sampled from an adult who received the AZD1222 COVID-19 vaccine. This specimen was peripheral blood, taken 28 days after the second AZD1222 dose. The V call is TRBV7-2, the J call TRBJ1-2; D is undetermined. CDR3: CASSSSPNMVDTF. DNA for the CDR3: TGTGCCAGCAGCTCGAGCCCCAATATGGTAGACACCTTC.